This entry lists 3 T cell receptor beta chains sequenced from one sample in a study of naive and memory T cell subsets. Amplification of ligated cDNA took four PCR rounds with SP2 and nested alpha and beta constant primers. TCRdb called the UMI-ligation and nested PCR reads again in MiXCR, with one record for every CDR3 protein. This table has about 26,000 distinct CDR3 sequences, roughly 5.5% appearing once. An oligonucleotide containing a UMI was ligated to the 3' end of TCR cDNA. The sample comprised blood. These receptors originate from an adult in good health.

This clonotype was found many times. This sequence joins TRBV5-1 and TRBJ2-3, with D possibly called TRBD1 or TRBD2 (5 bases each). Germline-derived CDR1 and CDR2 are SGHRS and YFSETQ. The CDR3 contains 15 residues. V lost 1 base and J 6 bases, leaving 15 bases between the germline ends. The CDR3, as DNA: TGCGCCAGCAGCTTGCCCGGGACCAGCATTGATACGCAGTATTTT. This gives the protein CASSLPGTSIDTQYF.

This clonotype was observed at least ten times. The CDR3 region is CASSPRNLPTGANVLTF. The DNA of the CDR3 is TGTGCCAGCTCACCAAGGAATTTACCCACTGGGGCCAACGTCCTGACTTTC. The rearrangement uses TRBV18 and TRBJ2-6; D unresolved. The CDR3 loop spans 17 amino acids. CDR1 and CDR2 from the germline V gene are KGHSH and LQKENI. V gave up 2 bases and J gave up 2 bases, with 13 bases separating them.

This clonotype was recorded a few times. A clone one base away is much larger, so this may be a read error. V usage is TRBV27 and J usage is TRBJ1-1; possible D gene TRBD1, 5 bases. The CDR3 sequence is 18 residues long. Germline lookup yields CDR1 MNHEY and CDR2 SMNVEV (reference sequence). With 5 bases removed from V and 4 bases from J, the gap between germline ends came to 26 bases. In DNA form, the CDR3 reads TGTGCCAGCAGTCCTTCTTTCCGGGACTGGGCTAGGGGCACTGAAGCTTTCTTT. The encoded protein is CASSPSFRDWARGTEAFF.